This T cell receptor (beta chain) was profiled in a study of neurological immune-mediated disorders. Points from the study as a whole: No sharing of CDR3 amino acid sequences was observed among expanded clones across subjects, suggesting private repertoires in all groups.

V lost 6 bases and J 0 bases, leaving 24 bases between the germline ends. The CDR3 has 20 amino acids. There are many counts of this clonotype. Its matching antigen is unknown. The time point here: longitudinal time-point 3. One entry per CDR3 protein, called by TCRdb with MiXCR from the 5' RACE reads. The data contain roughly 100,000 distinct CDR3 sequences, 10% to 14% of them seen just once; the ten biggest clones take up about 3%. This rearrangement joins TRBV12-3 or TRBV12-4 to TRBJ2-6; weak D call: TRBD1 (6 bases). Source material: PBMCs. The sequence was collected from a female donor with HTLV-1-associated myelopathy (HAM/TSP). In DNA, the CDR3 is TGTGCCAGCAGGCCGTCCGGGACACTCCAAAATTCCTCTGGGGCCAACGTCCTGACTTTC. Its translation is CASRPSGTLQNSSGANVLTF.